The rows below give T cell receptor beta chains drawn from one sample of a study of blood T cell repertoires in COVID-19. Assay: immunoSEQ multiplex PCR; the TCRdb copy retains only in-frame clones and omits some. The sample includes 80,000 to 100,000 clones, 75% to 90% of them seen just once. The material sequenced was peripheral blood. These receptors were obtained from a human donor with active COVID-19. The donor label of this sample is uncertain. The CDR3 runs from the conserved cysteine through the conserved F or W. The D gene is left open where the match is weak. Rows give clone size only sometimes, using once, few, many, or a class for an expanded clone.

V,size,D,length,J,DNA,CDR3
TRBV19,.,.,13,TRBJ1-5,TGTGCCAGTAGTTTCGGGAGTGCTCAGCCCCAGCATTTT,CASSFGSAQPQHF
TRBV25-1,.,TRBD1,16,TRBJ2-7,TGTGCCAGCAGTGAATATAGCGTGGTCAGGGGGAACGAGCAGTACTTC,CASSEYSVVRGNEQYF
TRBV18,.,.,13,TRBJ2-5,TGTGCCAGCTCACCAAACCAGGGAGAGACCCAGTACTTC,CASSPNQGETQYF
TRBV9,.,.,14,TRBJ2-2,TGTGCCAGCAGCTCCGGGATCTACACCGGGGAGCTGTTTTTT,CASSSGIYTGELFF
TRBV27,.,TRBD1,16,TRBJ2-1,TGTGCCAGCAGTCCCCTAGGGGGACAGGGAGCCAATGAGCAGTTCTTC,CASSPLGGQGANEQFF
TRBV1,.,.,17,TRBJ2-5,TGCACCAGCAGCCAAGCGTTCTTGGCGGGGGGGCCAGAGACCCAGTACTTC,CTSSQAFLAGGPETQYF
TRBV4-3,.,.,13,TRBJ2-7,TGCGCCAGCAGCCAAGATTCGGGAAACGAGCAGTACTTC,CASSQDSGNEQYF
TRBV1,.,.,12,TRBJ2-7,TGCACCAGCAGAGCCGGAGACTACGAGCAGTACTTC,CTSRAGDYEQYF
TRBV19,.,TRBD2,15,TRBJ2-3,TGTGCCAGTAGTCGACTAGCGGCAAGCACAGATACGCAGTATTTT,CASSRLAASTDTQYF
TRBV2,.,.,15,TRBJ2-6,TGTGCCAGCAACAGGGCCCTCTCTGGGGCCAACGTCCTGACTTTC,CASNRALSGANVLTF
TRBV5-3,.,.,9,TRBJ2-7,TGTGCCGGTGGCCGCGAGCAGTACTTC,CAGGREQYF
TRBV7-3,.,.,14,TRBJ2-2,TGTGCCAGCAGCTTAATTCCGGGCACCGGGGAGCTGTTTTTT,CASSLIPGTGELFF
TRBV6-5,.,TRBD2,16,TRBJ2-1,TGTGCCAGCAGTTACTCGGGACTAGCGGGGGCCAATGAGCAGTTCTTC,CASSYSGLAGANEQFF
TRBV9,once,TRBD1,15,TRBJ1-2,TGTGCCAGCAGCGCACAAACGGACAGGGGAGGAGGCTACACCTTC,CASSAQTDRGGGYTF
TRBV5-1,.,.,13,TRBJ2-7,TGCGCCAGCAGCCCGGGACACCTCTACGAGCAGTACTTC,CASSPGHLYEQYF
TRBV27,.,.,13,TRBJ2-7,TGTGCCAGCAGTTATGCACAGTCCTACGAGCAGTACTTC,CASSYAQSYEQYF
TRBV13,once,.,16,TRBJ1-2,TGTGCCAGCAGGGCAAGACAGGTTCTCGATAACTATGGCTACACCTTC,CASRARQVLDNYGYTF
TRBV4-1,.,TRBD1,16,TRBJ1-1,TGCGCCAGCAGCCGAGGACAGGGGGCTCTGAACACTGAAGCTTTCTTT,CASSRGQGALNTEAFF
TRBV7-6,.,TRBD1,16,TRBJ2-7,TGTGCCAGCAGCTTAGCCGCGACAGGGGGCATCTACGAGCAGTACTTC,CASSLAATGGIYEQYF
TRBV15,.,TRBD2,18,TRBJ2-3,TGTGCCACCAGCAGAGATTCGGTCGGCGGGGGGGGCTTAGATACGCAGTATTTT,CATSRDSVGGGGLDTQYF
TRBV18,.,.,17,TRBJ1-2,TGTGCCAGCTCACCACCGTTCGAGGTTGCTCGGGTAGATGGCTACACCTTC,CASSPPFEVARVDGYTF
TRBV7-2,.,TRBD2,14,TRBJ2-1,TGTGCCAGCAGCGGCAGAGCGGGGGTATCTGAGCAGTTCTTC,CASSGRAGVSEQFF
TRBV28,.,TRBD1,12,TRBJ2-7,TGTGCCAGCATCGGGACAGCCTACGAGCAGTACTTC,CASIGTAYEQYF
TRBV24-1,.,TRBD1,17,TRBJ2-3,TGTGCCACCAGTGACCCCTGGGTGGGGACAGGGGGAGATACGCAGTATTTT,CATSDPWVGTGGDTQYF
TRBV6-2/TRBV6-3,.,TRBD1,15,TRBJ2-7,TGTGCCAGCAGTCGGGGAGGGACAGGGGGCTACGAGCAGTACTTC,CASSRGGTGGYEQYF
TRBV28,.,.,13,TRBJ2-5,TGTGCCAGCAGTGTTAGAGCGGAAGAGACCCAGTACTTC,CASSVRAEETQYF
TRBV5-4,.,TRBD1,11,TRBJ1-1,TGTGCCAGCAGCCGGACAGGGGAAGCTTTCTTT,CASSRTGEAFF
TRBV11-2,.,.,14,TRBJ1-1,TGTGCCAGCAGCTCCGTCCCCCGGAGGACTGAAGCTTTCTTT,CASSSVPRRTEAFF
TRBV6-5,.,.,12,TRBJ2-4,TGTGCCAGCAGTACAACGGACAGCGGACAGTACTTC,CASSTTDSGQYF
TRBV6-6,.,TRBD2,15,TRBJ2-5,TGTGCCAGCAGTTACTCGGGACTAGGACAAGAGACCCAGTACTTC,CASSYSGLGQETQYF
TRBV4-1,.,.,13,TRBJ1-4,TGCGCCAGCAGCCAAGTAGGGGGAGAAAAACTGTTTTTT,CASSQVGGEKLFF
TRBV30,.,.,15,TRBJ2-1,TGTGCCTGGAGCCGGCAGGGGTTTGCCTACAATGAGCAGTTCTTC,CAWSRQGFAYNEQFF
TRBV28,.,TRBD2,15,TRBJ2-1,TGTGCCAGCAGTTTACCCCGACTAGCGGGGCGTGAGCAGTTCTTC,CASSLPRLAGREQFF
TRBV6-6,.,TRBD1,16,TRBJ1-6,TGTGCCAGCAGTTACGCTGCGGGACAGCGAAATTCACCCCTCCACTTT,CASSYAAGQRNSPLHF
TRBV6-1,.,TRBD1,18,TRBJ2-2,TGTGCCAGCAGTGAAGCCCTAAGGGACAGGGGGCGCCCCGGGGAGCTGTTTTTT,CASSEALRDRGRPGELFF
TRBV7-9,.,.,15,TRBJ2-5,TGTGCCAGCAGCACATGGACACCTCTCGCAGAGACCCAGTACTTC,CASSTWTPLAETQYF
TRBV10-3,.,.,13,TRBJ1-1,TGTGCCATCAAAGGACAGCAGAACACTGAAGCTTTCTTT,CAIKGQQNTEAFF
TRBV28,.,.,13,TRBJ1-2,TGTGCCAGCAGTTGGACACAGCTGGATGGCTACACCTTC,CASSWTQLDGYTF
TRBV9,.,TRBD1,15,TRBJ1-1,TGTGCCAGCAGCGTTTCAGGGGGTTCGAACACTGAAGCTTTCTTT,CASSVSGGSNTEAFF
TRBV7-7,.,TRBD2,14,TRBJ2-5,TGTGCTAGCAGCTTGGCAGGGAGGGGAGAGACCCAGTACTTC,CASSLAGRGETQYF
TRBV4-3,.,TRBD2,19,TRBJ2-5,TGCGCCAGCAGCCAAGATGCCGGACTAGCGGGGGGGCCATGGGAGACCCAGTACTTC,CASSQDAGLAGGPWETQYF
TRBV27,once,.,15,TRBJ1-1,TGTGCCAGCAGTACGATCAGGGGCGCGGGCACTGAAGCTTTCTTT,CASSTIRGAGTEAFF
TRBV4-1,.,TRBD2,18,TRBJ2-7,TGCGCCAGCAGCCAAGATGGGGGGGTGTCTAGCGGGGAATACGAGCAGTACTTC,CASSQDGGVSSGEYEQYF
TRBV6-1,.,.,16,TRBJ2-3,TGTGCCAGCAGTGAGCTCGGGGAAGAGGGCTTAGATACGCAGTATTTT,CASSELGEEGLDTQYF
TRBV15,.,.,12,TRBJ1-2,TGTGCCACCAGCAGACTCTCGGGTGGCTACACCTTC,CATSRLSGGYTF
TRBV28,.,.,13,TRBJ1-5,TGTGCCAGCAGTTTACCACAGAATCAGCCCCAGCATTTT,CASSLPQNQPQHF
TRBV9,few,.,15,TRBJ1-4,TGTGCCAGCAGCGTCTTAGACACGGCTAATGAAAAACTGTTTTTT,CASSVLDTANEKLFF
TRBV10-2,.,.,15,TRBJ1-1,TGCGCCAGCAGTGAGTCCCCGACAAGGTGGACTGAAGCTTTCTTT,CASSESPTRWTEAFF
TRBV18,.,TRBD2,18,TRBJ2-2,TGTGCCAGCTCACCCCAGCGAGCGGGGGGGACGAACACCGGGGAGCTGTTTTTT,CASSPQRAGGTNTGELFF
TRBV5-1,.,TRBD2,18,TRBJ2-3,TGCGCCAGCAGCTCGGGACTAGCTTCGGGCTCTAGCACAGATACGCAGTATTTT,CASSSGLASGSSTDTQYF
TRBV7-6,.,TRBD1,16,TRBJ2-1,TGTGCCAGCAGCGCGACCGGGACAGGGAGGTACAATGAGCAGTTCTTC,CASSATGTGRYNEQFF